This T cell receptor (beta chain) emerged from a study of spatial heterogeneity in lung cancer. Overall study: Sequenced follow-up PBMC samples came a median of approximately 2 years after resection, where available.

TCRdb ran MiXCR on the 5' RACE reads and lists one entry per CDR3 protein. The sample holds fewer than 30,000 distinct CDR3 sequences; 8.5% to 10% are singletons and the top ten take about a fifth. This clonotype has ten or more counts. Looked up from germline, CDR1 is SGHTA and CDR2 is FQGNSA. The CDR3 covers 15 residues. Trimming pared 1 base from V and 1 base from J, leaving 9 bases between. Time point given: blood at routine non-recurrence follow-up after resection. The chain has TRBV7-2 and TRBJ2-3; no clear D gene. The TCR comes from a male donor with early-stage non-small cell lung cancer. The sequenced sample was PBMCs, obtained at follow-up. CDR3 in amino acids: CASSLGSWGTDTQYF. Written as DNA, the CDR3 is TGTGCCAGCAGCTTAGGAAGTTGGGGCACAGATACGCAGTATTTT.